This T cell receptor beta chain was captured by sequencing in a study of shared T cell receptors in the human thymus (dated by TCRdb to the early 2020s). For context, the study as a whole: The study investigated the way shared, self-reactive T-cell receptor alpha chains are produced in the human thymus.

As concerns this clone: Its target antigen remains unknown. Per-base quality was not reported, and no clone a single base away is much larger than it.

The library relied on the immunoSEQ multiplex PCR assay. TCRdb holds this immuneACCESS table with in-frame rearrangements only. Some clones are missing; in checked studies, unresolved V genes explain under half, and the rest has no known cause. This sample lists almost 550,000 clones; 70% to 80% were detected once. The top ten clonotypes cover around 0.013% of the sample. The germline V end is reduced by 2 bases and the J end by 2 bases; junction bases left unmatched: 11. From the germline V gene, CDR1 is ENHRY and CDR2 is SYGVKD. Including cysteine and phenylalanine, the CDR3 has 18 amino acids. The DNA shown is the 54-base CDR3, in frame from base 1. The data were also submitted as part of a second study, on human thymus T cells. The second publication reports: The donors were immunologically healthy infants in Finland who had open corrective cardiac surgery for congenital heart defects. Thymus tissue was collected as surgical resects that were removed during corrective cardiac surgery. V and J gene segment usage appeared biased in both thymic and peripheral blood repertoires. The related research reported highly overlapping thymic TCR repertoires among unrelated individuals. The study characterized TCR alpha and beta repertoires from roughly 8 infant thymus samples and four related peripheral blood samples. The infant donors were roughly 7 to 250 days old, and the cohort included over 5 males and a couple of females. After being mechanically released from the tissue, thymocytes were kept at -70 degrees C in pellets of about 8.5-32 million cells. A QIAsymphony instrument was used to extract genomic DNA from frozen cell pellets. TCRB and TCRAD loci were amplified from a standardized quantity of quality-controlled genomic DNA using the immunoSEQ multiplex PCR assay. Amplicons spanned the V(D)J region at a length sufficient to cover the CDR3 and identify V and J genes. Through the commercial immunoSEQ service, the amplicons were sequenced on an Illumina platform. Primer bias and sequencing errors were corrected as previously described, and TCRAD and TCRB definitions were based on the IMGT database. Analysis of the repertoires was done with immunoSEQ Analyzer 3.0 and VDJTools and included basic statistics, V/J segment usage, diversity estimates, rarefaction and pairwise overlap. To estimate diversity, the Chao1, ChaoE, Efron-Thisted, Shannon and inverse Simpson indices were applied, and diversity was also estimated on datasets down-sampled to the smallest sample. Repertoire overlap used strict matching of CDR3 nucleotide sequence, V gene and J gene, with Jaccard-based multidimensional scaling clustering. On average, thymus samples yielded 650,000 to 1,000,000 unique TCRB clonotypes, whereas blood samples yielded 75,000 to 95,000.

This clonotype was obtained from a boy in the first two years of life with a congenital heart defect. Donor details come from another sample of the same person, matched by shared clones. Here the chain combines TRBV10-3 and TRBJ2-7; TRBD2 agrees with 11 junctional bases. The sequenced sample was thymocytes. The DNA is TGTGCCATCAGTGAGCCTACTGCGACGACTAGCGGGGCCTACGAGCAGTACTTC. Translated, it reads CAISEPTATTSGAYEQYF.